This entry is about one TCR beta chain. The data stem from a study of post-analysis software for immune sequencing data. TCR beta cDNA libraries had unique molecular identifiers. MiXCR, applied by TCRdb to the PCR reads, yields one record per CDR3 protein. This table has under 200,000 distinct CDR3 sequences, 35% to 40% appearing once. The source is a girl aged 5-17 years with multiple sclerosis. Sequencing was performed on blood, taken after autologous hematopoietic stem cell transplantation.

The CDR3 here is CASSPSGRAGETQYF. DNA for the CDR3: TGTGCCAGCAGTCCCAGCGGGAGGGCCGGAGAGACCCAGTACTTC. V and J are TRBV4-2 and TRBJ2-5; 10 bases fit TRBD2. From germline, CDR1 is LGHNA and CDR2 YNFKEQ. CDR3 length equals 15 residues. After removal of 6 bases from V and 4 bases from J, the junction contained 8 bases not matched to a gene.